A single sample is the source of the 16 T cell receptor beta chains below, sequenced in a study of cytomegalovirus exposure and HLA in healthy donors. PCR used 60 Vbeta primers and 13 Jbeta primers. Some clones are missing from TCRdb's copy, which holds only in-frame ones; the method was immunoSEQ multiplex PCR. The table records 150,000 to 200,000 clones, 75% to 85% of them present only once. Sequencing was performed on PBMCs. These receptors were collected from a woman aged 45-60 years in good health and CMV-seronegative.

The J gene is TRBJ2-1, the V gene TRBV25-1, with 7 nucleotides matching TRBD1. Germline CDR1 reads MGHDK; CDR2 reads SYGVNS. CDR3 length: 15 amino acids. Unmatched junction bases numbered 3, after V lost 4 bases and J lost 0 bases. The CDR3 region has the DNA TGTGCCAGCAGTGCCCGGGACAGCTCCTACAATGAGCAGTTCTTC. As protein: CASSARDSSYNEQFF.

The chain's CDR3 is CASIERTAEAFF. For the CDR3, the DNA is TGTGCCAGCATCGAAAGGACAGCTGAAGCTTTCTTT. The rearrangement joins TRBV6-5 to TRBJ1-1, with TRBD1 as a possible D gene (6 bases). Germline V gene data show CDR1 as MNHEY and CDR2 as SVGAGI. Trimming stripped 7 bases from V and 6 bases from J, with 12 bases between. The CDR3 length is 12 residues.

The chain is built from TRBV5-1 and TRBJ2-5, with TRBD2 matching 13 bases. Germline V gene lookup returns CDR1 SGHRS and CDR2 YFSETQ. CDR3 size: 17 residues. V lost 3 bases to trimming and J lost 2 bases; unmatched junction nucleotides: 7. As DNA, the CDR3 is TGCGCCAGCAGCTCTCGACTAGCGGGAGGTTCACAAGAGACCCAGTACTTC. The encoded protein is CASSSRLAGGSQETQYF.

CDR3: CASSPSQGSYEQYF. CDR3 DNA sequence: TGTGCCAGCTCACCCTCACAGGGTTCCTACGAGCAGTACTTC. The V and J genes are TRBV18 and TRBJ2-7; D is perhaps TRBD1 (6 bases). Germline V gene sequence: CDR1 KGHSH, CDR2 LQKENI. The CDR3 is made up of 14 amino acids. The V end lost 3 bases, the J end lost 1 base, and 10 bases lay between the germline ends.

This sequence joins TRBV6-6 and TRBJ2-1; TRBD1 agrees at 8 bases. Germline values: CDR1 MNHNY, CDR2 SVGAGI (reference sequence). The trim removed 7 bases at V and 10 bases at J, leaving 6 bases unmatched. This CDR3 contains 12 residues. The CDR3 coding sequence is TGTGCCAGCATCGACAACAGGGGGGAGCAGTTCTTC. Residues: CASIDNRGEQFF.

A single count supports this clone. This chain links TRBV29-1 with TRBJ2-1; 15 bases are shared with TRBD2. The ends lost 4 bases at V and 9 bases at J; junction bases unmatched: 16. CDR1 and CDR2 from the germline V gene are SQVTM and ANQGSEA. The CDR3 totals 18 residues. Here the CDR3 reads CSVVPFGLAGGARGEQFF. CDR3 coding DNA: TGCAGCGTTGTCCCCTTCGGACTAGCGGGGGGGGCCCGGGGTGAGCAGTTCTTC.

V usage is TRBV10-3 and J usage is TRBJ2-1; 11 nucleotides match TRBD2. This CDR3 has 17 amino acids. J lost 4 bases, V lost 3 bases, and 8 bases had no gene match. Looked up from germline, CDR1 is ENHRY and CDR2 is SYGVKD. The DNA for the CDR3 is TGTGCCATCAGTGATCCGTGGAGGACTAGCGGGTACAATGAGCAGTTCTTC. It specifies CAISDPWRTSGYNEQFF.

J is TRBJ1-2 and V is TRBV9; TRBD1 might be the D (6 bases). The ends were cut back, 3 bases at V and 1 base at J, with 13 bases in the middle. This CDR3 has 15 amino acids. The V gene's germline CDR1 is SGDLS and CDR2 YYNGEE. The CDR3 DNA reads as TGTGCCAGCAGCGCGAACACAGGGAATAACTATGGCTACACCTTC. This gives the protein CASSANTGNNYGYTF. Together with reference TRBV9 and TRBJ1-2, the CDR3 gives the full variable domain: DSGVTQTPKHLITATGQRVTLRCSPRSGDLSVYWYQQSLDQGLQFLIQYYNGEERAKGNILERFSAQQFPDLHSELNLSSLELGDSALYFCASSANTGNNYGYTFGSGTRLTVV.

The V gene is TRBV5-6, the J gene TRBJ2-5; 10 bases agree with TRBD2. The J call may be mistaken, given a closer DNA end match to TRBJ2-7. The CDR3 length is 15 residues. The germline CDR1 and CDR2 sequences are SGHDT and YYEEEE. The DNA of the CDR3 is TGTGCCAGCAGCTCGTTAGCGGGGGGCCCCTACGAGCAGTACTTC. Its protein is CASSSLAGGPYEQYF.

The genes are TRBV2 and TRBJ2-1; D gene unclear. The germline V gene has CDR1 SNHLY and CDR2 FYNNEI. The CDR3 is 13 amino acids. CDR3 in amino acids: CATRVGARDEQFF. CDR3 DNA: TGTGCGACGCGAGTCGGTGCCCGGGATGAGCAGTTCTTC.

This clone came up once. The chain carries TRBV11-2 and TRBJ2-1; 7 nucleotides match TRBD2. CDR3 length equals 13 residues. The germline V gene has CDR1 SGHAT and CDR2 FQNNGV. The junction had 9 bases not matched to a gene; V was cut back by 7 bases and J by 9 bases. The CDR3 DNA follows: TGTGCCAGCACCGATGGACTAGTGGCTGAGCAGTTCTTC. Its translation is CASTDGLVAEQFF.

The V gene is TRBV4-3, the J gene TRBJ2-2, with D perhaps matching TRBD1 (5 bases). This CDR3 region has 18 residues. Per germline, CDR1 LGHNA and CDR2 YSLEER. V lost 1 base and J 0 bases, leaving 15 bases between the germline ends. This CDR3 is CASSQGGIGFTNTGELFF. CDR3 DNA: TGCGCCAGCAGCCAAGGGGGCATCGGATTTACGAACACCGGGGAGCTGTTTTTT.

V usage is TRBV12-1 and J usage is TRBJ2-2; whether TRBD1, the table's D call, matches the DNA was not checked. TRBV12-1 is a documented pseudogene. The CDR3 totals 15 residues. The CDR3 reads CASSLPTGGTGELFF. The CDR3 region has the DNA TGTGCCAGCAGCTTACCGACAGGGGGGACCGGGGAGCTGTTTTTT.

V usage is TRBV5-1 and J usage is TRBJ2-7; 14 nucleotides align to TRBD2. This CDR3 spans 17 amino acids. Germline-derived CDR1 and CDR2 are SGHRS and YFSETQ. Trimming at V came to 4 bases and at J to 1 base, leaving 7 bases not matched to a gene. The CDR3 DNA reads as TGCGCCAGCAGCCCGGGACTAGCGGGGGCCCCATCCTACGAGCAGTACTTC. Amino acid sequence: CASSPGLAGAPSYEQYF.

The rearrangement joins TRBV7-2 to TRBJ1-6; 7 bases are shared with TRBD1. The CDR3 runs to 13 residues. Germline loops: CDR1 SGHTA, CDR2 FQGNSA. Germline trimming cut 4 bases from V and 10 bases from J; bases unmatched to any gene: 4. CDR3 DNA sequence: TGTGCCAGCAGCTCAACAGGGGCATCACCCCTCCACTTT. Translating gives CASSSTGASPLHF.

This chain joins TRBV7-8 and TRBJ2-7; 16 positions match TRBD2. Germline lookup yields CDR1 SGHVS and CDR2 FQNEAQ. V lost 5 bases, J lost 5 bases, and 9 bases stayed unmatched. CDR3 length: 17 residues. CDR3 sequence: CASSPGTSGRADDEQYF. In DNA form, the CDR3 reads TGTGCCAGCAGCCCCGGGACTAGCGGGAGGGCCGATGACGAGCAGTACTTC.